This section outlines one TCR beta chain sequence together with its context. Its antigen is unknown. The data were taken from a study of T cell responses to AZD1222 COVID-19 vaccine. Study-level results: The sample set comprised mostly white British donors with more females, and clonal diversity was possibly underestimated. Seropositive at baseline were only a handful of AZD1222 recipients. Nearly half of the spike-specific TCRs reportedly recognize variant regions that carry no mutations.

The CDR3 is 16 residues long. CDR1 is LGHDT, CDR2 YNNKEL, per germline (reference sequence). V trimming: 0 bases; J trimming: 2 bases; junction bases outside the gene matches: 6. Assay used: immunoSEQ multiplex PCR; TCRdb lists only in-frame clones, some missing. Among about 120,000 clones listed, around 92% were seen once. The TCR comes from an adult in good health. The sequences come from peripheral blood, collected on day 0 of AZD1222 vaccination. The chain links TRBV3-1 (or the pseudogene TRBV3-2) to TRBJ2-5; 7 nucleotides line up with TRBD1. This chain's CDR3 is CASSQDPPGGQETQYF. Here the CDR3 DNA reads TGTGCCAGCAGCCAAGATCCCCCAGGGGGTCAAGAGACCCAGTACTTC.